These 11 T cell receptor beta chains originate from one sample sequenced in a study of shared clonotypes between healthy human individuals. Sequenced by immunoSEQ multiplex PCR; TCRdb stores in-frame clones only, minus some. The table includes 2 million to 3 million clones, around 94% detected once. The sample was naive CD4+ T cells sorted from blood. The subset is: CD45RA+ positively selected. These receptors were taken from a man between 18 and 29 years old in good health.

V usage is TRBV18 and J usage is TRBJ2-1; 7 bases map to TRBD1. Losses at the gene ends were 2 bases for V and 2 bases for J; bases not matched to a gene: 6. Germline V gives CDR1 KGHSH, CDR2 LQKENI. This CDR3 spans 16 amino acids. CDR3 residues: CASSPSRQGAYNEQFF. The DNA of the CDR3 is TGTGCCAGCTCACCATCCCGACAGGGTGCCTACAATGAGCAGTTCTTC.

This clone was seen once. CDR3 in amino acids: CASSPSLWEETQYF. Written as DNA, the CDR3 is TGTGCCAGCAGCCCCTCCCTGTGGGAAGAGACCCAGTACTTC. V usage is TRBV9 and J usage is TRBJ2-5; D is unresolved. Looked up from germline, CDR1 is SGDLS and CDR2 is YYNGEE. With 4 bases removed from V and 3 bases from J, the gap between germline ends came to 13 bases. The CDR3 covers 14 residues.

The sample holds a few counts of this clone. V and J are TRBV19 and TRBJ1-4, with a weak D call TRBD1 (6 bases). Germline CDR1 and CDR2: LNHDA and SQIVND (reference sequence). The V gene lost 5 bases and the J gene lost 0 bases, with 13 bases spanning the gap. The CDR3 spans 16 residues. CDR3 DNA: TGTGCCAGTAGTCTCCGACAGGCTGCAACTAATGAAAAACTGTTTTTT. It encodes CASSLRQAATNEKLFF.

The chain links TRBV10-3 to TRBJ2-7; a possible D gene is TRBD1 (6 bases). V was cut by 3 bases and J by 2 bases, with 8 bases left in between. The CDR3 has 13 amino acids. The germline V gene encodes CDR1 ENHRY and CDR2 SYGVKD. The CDR3 spells CAISDTGTYEQYF. The CDR3 nucleotides read TGTGCCATCAGTGACACAGGGACCTACGAGCAGTACTTC.

The rearrangement uses TRBV25-1 and TRBJ1-4; D gene ambiguous. In germline, CDR1 is MGHDK, CDR2 SYGVNS. This CDR3 spans 14 amino acids. Trimming shortened V by 3 bases and J by 8 bases, and 13 bases separated the two germline ends. Here the CDR3 DNA reads TGTGCCAGCAGTGAGGCAGGTCTACCCGAAAAACTGTTTTTT. Encoded protein: CASSEAGLPEKLFF.

This chain uses TRBV6-6 with TRBJ1-4, with 7 bases aligning to TRBD1. The J segment lost 8 bases and the V segment lost 6 bases, leaving 12 bases of the junction unmatched. The CDR3 loop spans 15 amino acids. The germline gives CDR1 MNHNY, CDR2 SVGAGI (reference sequence). This CDR3 is CASSPDRVRNEKLFF. CDR3 DNA: TGTGCCAGCAGCCCCGACAGGGTGAGGAACGAAAAACTGTTTTTT.

V and J are TRBV6-6 and TRBJ2-7; D gene unclear. The CDR3 has 14 residues. Trimming took 6 bases from V and 6 from J, leaving 18 bases between them. Germline assignment: CDR1 MNHNY and CDR2 SVGAGI (reference sequence). CDR3 in DNA: TGTGCCAGCAGCAACACCGGCTGGCAGCTCGAGCAGTACTTC. Its translation is CASSNTGWQLEQYF.

V usage is TRBV5-4 and J usage is TRBJ2-5; 8 bases match TRBD2. Germline V gives CDR1 SGHNT, CDR2 YYREEE (reference sequence). J gave up 6 bases and V 4 bases, and 11 bases lay outside the gene matches. CDR3 length: 15 amino acids. The CDR3 nucleotides are TGTGCCAGCAGCCTAGGGACCACGGGAGGGAAGACCCAGTACTTC. It codes for CASSLGTTGGKTQYF.

The chain combines TRBV19 with TRBJ2-3, with 7 nucleotides matching TRBD2. CDR1 and CDR2 (germline): LNHDA, SQIVND (reference sequence). V shed 11 bases, J shed 4 bases, and the junction held 9 bases outside the gene matches. The CDR3 totals 13 residues. The CDR3 loop is CAGERDCADTQYF. CDR3 nucleotide sequence: TGTGCCGGTGAGCGGGATTGCGCAGATACGCAGTATTTT. Based on the CDR3 plus reference TRBV19 and TRBJ2-3, the full variable domain is DGGITQSPKYLFRKEGQNVTLSCEQNLNHDAMYWYRQDPGQGLRLIYYSQIVNDFQKGDIAEGYSVSREKKESFPLTVTSAQKNPTAFYLCAGERDCADTQYFGPGTRLTVL.

The V call is TRBV19, the J call TRBJ2-7; weak D call: TRBD2 (5 bases). The CDR3 is made up of 17 amino acids. Germline V gives CDR1 LNHDA, CDR2 SQIVND (reference sequence). V gave up 5 bases and J gave up 0 bases, with 20 bases separating them. CDR3 nucleotide sequence: TGTGCCAGTAGTCCCCTGGCCGCGCGGGCCAGCTCCTACGAGCAGTACTTC. Its protein product is CASSPLAARASSYEQYF.

The chain employs TRBV2 and TRBJ1-4; TRBD1 aligns across 7 bases. Germline CDR1 SNHLY, CDR2 FYNNEI. J gave up 11 bases and V 11 bases, and 11 bases lay outside the gene matches. The CDR3 contains 12 residues. The CDR3 is CAGGAQGLKLFF. As DNA, the CDR3 is TGTGCCGGGGGGGCACAGGGGCTTAAACTGTTTTTT. Filled out from reference TRBV2 and TRBJ1-4, the complete variable domain reads EPEVTQTPSHQVTQMGQEVILRCVPISNHLYFYWYRQILGQKVEFLVSFYNNEISEKSEIFDDQFSVERPDGSNFTLKIRSTKLEDSAMYFCAGGAQGLKLFFGSGTQLSVL.